The 21 T cell receptor beta chains in this list originate from one sample, sequenced in a study of cytomegalovirus exposure and HLA in healthy donors. Both 60 Vbeta primers and 13 Jbeta primers went into the PCR. Assay: immunoSEQ multiplex PCR; the TCRdb copy retains only in-frame clones and omits some. The sample carries roughly 160,000 clones, roughly 79% recorded once. The material sequenced was PBMCs. The origin of the receptors is a woman between 45 and 60 years old in good health and CMV-seronegative.

The chain is built from TRBV19 and TRBJ1-4; 9 bases fit TRBD1. V lost 6 bases and J lost 5; bases outside the gene matches: 7. The germline CDR1 and CDR2 sequences are LNHDA and SQIVND (reference sequence). The CDR3 is 15 residues long. CDR3 DNA sequence: TGTGCCAGTAGGATCGCGGGACAGGGCAATGAAAAACTGTTTTTT. Its protein is CASRIAGQGNEKLFF.

The rearrangement joins TRBV5-4 to TRBJ1-2, with 9 positions matching TRBD1. V lost 1 base and J lost 2; bases outside the gene matches: 3. Looked up from germline, CDR1 is SGHNT and CDR2 is YYREEE (reference sequence). The CDR3 sequence is 15 residues long. The CDR3 DNA reads as TGTGCCAGCAGCTTGATAGGGACAGGGAACTATGGCTACACCTTC. Amino acids: CASSLIGTGNYGYTF.

This chain uses TRBV12-1 with TRBJ2-5; the table's D gene call, TRBD1, was not cross checked with the DNA. TRBV12-1 has pseudogene status. The CDR3 consists of 12 residues. The CDR3 region is CGAKHQGETQYF. CDR3 DNA sequence: TGTGGGGCTAAGCACCAAGGCGAGACCCAGTACTTC.

V usage is TRBV19 and J usage is TRBJ2-7; D possibly corresponds to TRBD1 (5 bases). V lost 1 base and J 3 bases, leaving 13 bases between the germline ends. This CDR3 is built from 15 residues. Germline V gene data show CDR1 as LNHDA and CDR2 as SQIVND (reference sequence). CDR3 coding DNA: TGTGCCAGTAGTATAGCGTCTTCAGGGAACTACGAGCAGTACTTC. It codes for CASSIASSGNYEQYF.

V usage is TRBV6-5 and J usage is TRBJ1-3; no reliable D call. V gave up 6 bases and J gave up 6 bases, with 9 bases separating them. Looked up from germline, CDR1 is MNHEY and CDR2 is SVGAGI. CDR3 size: 12 residues. The CDR3 DNA reads TGTGCCAGCAGGGCTCCGATAAACACCATATATTTT. Translated, it gives CASRAPINTIYF.

This clone was found once. The V call is TRBV7-2, the J call TRBJ1-6, with 8 bases lining up with TRBD1. The germline CDR1 and CDR2 sequences are SGHTA and FQGNSA. V gave up 3 bases and J gave up 8 bases; unmatched junction bases: 9. The CDR3 runs to 16 residues. CDR3 sequence reads: CASSLRGQGGDSPLHF. In DNA, the CDR3 is TGTGCCAGCAGCTTGAGAGGACAGGGAGGTGATTCACCCCTCCACTTT.

V gene TRBV18 combines with J gene TRBJ1-2; unclear D gene. Germline CDR1 is KGHSH and CDR2 is LQKENI. The V end lost 0 bases, the J end lost 2 bases, and 7 bases lay between the germline ends. This CDR3 is 14 amino acids long. The CDR3, as DNA: TGTGCCAGCTCACCACCTGTCCAAAACTATGGCTACACCTTC. As protein: CASSPPVQNYGYTF. The whole variable domain, remainder taken from reference TRBV18 and TRBJ1-2, is NAGVMQNPRHLVRRRGQEARLRCSPMKGHSHVYWYRQLPEEGLKFMVYLQKENIIDESGMPKERFSAEFPKEGPSILRIQQVVRGDSAAYFCASSPPVQNYGYTFGSGTRLTVV.

This clone was counted once. The V gene is TRBV5-1, the J gene TRBJ1-5; possibly TRBD1 for D (6 bases). The CDR3 has 14 amino acids. Germline-derived CDR1 and CDR2 are SGHRS and YFSETQ. V was trimmed by 1 base and J by 1 base, leaving 6 bases between them. The CDR3 DNA reads TGCGCCAGCAGCTTGAGGGGGAGCAATCAGCCCCAGCATTTT. Encoded protein: CASSLRGSNQPQHF. The whole variable domain, filled in from reference TRBV5-1 and TRBJ1-5, reads KAGVTQTPRYLIKTRGQQVTLSCSPISGHRSVSWYQQTPGQGLQFLFEYFSETQRNKGNFPGRFSGRQFSNSRSEMNVSTLELGDSALYLCASSLRGSNQPQHFGDGTRLSIL.

V gene TRBV15 combines with J gene TRBJ1-3, with D perhaps matching TRBD1 (6 bases). Germline CDR1 is LNHNV and CDR2 is YYDKDF (reference sequence). Between the trimmed V and J ends, which lost 0 bases and 0 bases, there was a span of 12 bases. The CDR3 extends over 17 amino acids. CDR3 nucleotides: TGTGCCACCAGCAGAGATCGGACAGCGTTCTCTGGAAACACCATATATTTT. Translation: CATSRDRTAFSGNTIYF.

The chain links TRBV12-5 to TRBJ2-2, with 8 nucleotides matching TRBD2. In germline, CDR1 is LGHNT, CDR2 FRNRAP. V shed 4 bases and J 8 bases; nucleotides not matched to a gene: 9. The CDR3 covers 15 residues. The CDR3 DNA is TGTGCTAGTGGTTCCTGGGCCGGGGGGGCAGGGGAGCTGTTTTTT. Amino acid sequence: CASGSWAGGAGELFF. Full variable domain (rest looked up from reference TRBV12-5 and TRBJ2-2): DARVTQTPRHKVTEMGQEVTMRCQPILGHNTVFWYRQTMMQGLELLAYFRNRAPLDDSGMPKDRFSAEMPDATLATLKIQPSEPRDSAVYFCASGSWAGGAGELFFGEGSRLTVL.

The chain has TRBV6-6 and TRBJ2-7; TRBD1 agrees at 8 bases. V dropped 4 bases and J dropped 7; count of bases not matched to a gene: 12. Germline V CDR1 and CDR2: MNHNY, SVGAGI (reference sequence). The CDR3 totals 15 residues. Here the CDR3 reads CASSSPGQDKREQYF. CDR3 DNA sequence: TGTGCCAGCAGTTCCCCGGGACAGGACAAGAGAGAGCAGTACTTC.

The rearrangement joins TRBV2 to TRBJ2-5; D call uncertain. The CDR3 loop spans 14 amino acids. V was clipped by 3 bases and J by 4 bases, with 12 bases between them. From germline, CDR1 is SNHLY and CDR2 FYNNEI. In DNA, the CDR3 is TGTGCCAGCAGTGAGGAGTTAGGTAGAGAGACCCAGTACTTC. Encoded protein: CASSEELGRETQYF. The full variable domain, in which reference TRBV2 and TRBJ2-5 provide the parts outside the CDR3, is EPEVTQTPSHQVTQMGQEVILRCVPISNHLYFYWYRQILGQKVEFLVSFYNNEISEKSEIFDDQFSVERPDGSNFTLKIRSTKLEDSAMYFCASSEELGRETQYFGPGTRLLVL.

The J gene is TRBJ1-1, the V gene TRBV28, with D possibly being TRBD1 (6 bases). The CDR3 is 16 residues long. Looked up from germline, CDR1 is MDHEN and CDR2 is SYDVKM. V dropped 9 bases and J dropped 1 base, with 21 bases sitting between them. As DNA, the CDR3 is TGTGCCAGTTTAACCGGGACAAACTTCGGGAACACTGAAGCTTTCTTT. Its translation: CASLTGTNFGNTEAFF.

This chain links TRBV6-5 with TRBJ2-5, with 8 positions matching TRBD1. TRBJ2-7 matches the DNA end more closely, so the J call is doubtful. Per the germline V gene, CDR1 is MNHEY and CDR2 is SVGAGI. The CDR3 consists of 14 residues. The CDR3 here is CASRRDRGSYEQYF. The CDR3 region has the DNA TGTGCCAGCAGGCGCGACAGGGGCTCCTACGAGCAGTACTTC.

The genes are TRBV28 and TRBJ2-2; TRBD1 agrees at 8 bases. V shed 5 bases and J 3 bases; nucleotides not matched to a gene: 5. Germline CDR1 is MDHEN and CDR2 is SYDVKM. The CDR3 consists of 15 residues. CDR3 bases: TGTGCCAGCAGTCCCGGGACAGGCCACACCGGGGAGCTGTTTTTT. It translates to CASSPGTGHTGELFF.

The chain employs TRBV27 and TRBJ1-2, with a tentative D call TRBD1 (5 bases). V lost 5 bases and J lost 4, with 14 bases in between. The CDR3 has 14 residues. The V gene's germline CDR1 is MNHEY and CDR2 SMNVEV (reference sequence). The CDR3 reads CASSPRTLAYGYTF. CDR3 DNA sequence: TGTGCCAGCAGTCCGAGGACACTCGCCTATGGCTACACCTTC.

This chain joins TRBV5-1 and TRBJ2-3; TRBD2 is a possible D gene (6 bases). Germline V gene sequence: CDR1 SGHRS, CDR2 YFSETQ. CDR3 length: 15 residues. Trimming removed 7 bases at V and 0 bases at J, with 15 bases between. CDR3 sequence: CASQVAGPSTDTQYF. For the CDR3, the DNA is TGCGCCAGCCAGGTCGCGGGGCCGAGCACAGATACGCAGTATTTT.

This chain links TRBV18 with TRBJ2-5; TRBD2 aligns across 7 bases. This CDR3 has 14 amino acids. With 4 bases clipped from V and 1 base from J, the junction kept 3 bases outside the gene matches. Germline CDR1 KGHSH, CDR2 LQKENI. CDR3 amino acids: CASSRSGGQETQYF. The CDR3, as DNA: TGTGCCAGCTCACGATCGGGGGGCCAAGAGACCCAGTACTTC.

J is TRBJ1-5 and V is TRBV2; 7 positions agree with TRBD1. Looked up from germline, CDR1 is SNHLY and CDR2 is FYNNEI. The ends lost 6 bases at V and 4 bases at J; junction bases unmatched: 9. The CDR3 sequence is 15 residues long. The CDR3 coding sequence is TGTGCCAGCAGCCGTACAGGGGACGAGAATCAGCCCCAGCATTTT. It translates to CASSRTGDENQPQHF.

V is TRBV5-1 and J is TRBJ2-2; D is ambiguous. Germline assignment: CDR1 SGHRS and CDR2 YFSETQ. V lost 0 bases to trimming and J lost 7 bases, with 7 bases between them. The CDR3 loop spans 13 amino acids. The CDR3 bases are TGCGCCAGCAGCTTGGGTCAAAACGGGGAGCTGTTTTTT. Encoded protein: CASSLGQNGELFF.

This chain connects TRBV10-3 to TRBJ1-2, with D possibly TRBD1 on 6 matching bases. Trimming cost V 5 bases and J 6 bases, with 16 bases left between them. Germline-derived CDR1 and CDR2 are ENHRY and SYGVKD. The CDR3 runs 14 residues. This CDR3 is CAISSVRGADGYTF. The CDR3 bases are TGTGCCATCAGTTCTGTCCGGGGGGCAGATGGCTACACCTTC.